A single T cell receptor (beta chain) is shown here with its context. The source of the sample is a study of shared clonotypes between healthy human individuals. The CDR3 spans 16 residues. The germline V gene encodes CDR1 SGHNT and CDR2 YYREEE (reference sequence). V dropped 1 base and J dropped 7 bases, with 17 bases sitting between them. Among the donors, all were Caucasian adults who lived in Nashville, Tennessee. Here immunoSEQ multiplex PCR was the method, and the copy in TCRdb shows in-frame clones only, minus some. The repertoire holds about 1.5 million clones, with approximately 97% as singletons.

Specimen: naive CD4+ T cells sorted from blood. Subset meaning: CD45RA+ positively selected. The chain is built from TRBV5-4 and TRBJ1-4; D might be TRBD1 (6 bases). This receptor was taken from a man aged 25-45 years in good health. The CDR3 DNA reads TGTGCCAGCAGCTTGCGGGGGCCCCGGGGAGGTGAAAAACTGTTTTTT. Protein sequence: CASSLRGPRGGEKLFF. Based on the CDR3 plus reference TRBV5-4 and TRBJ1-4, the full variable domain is ETGVTQSPTHLIKTRGQQVTLRCSSQSGHNTVSWYQQALGQGPQFIFQYYREEENGRGNFPPRFSGLQFPNYSSELNVNALELDDSALYLCASSLRGPRGGEKLFFGSGTQLSVL.